This is a list of T cell receptor beta chains from one sample in a study of beta chain features in type 1 diabetes. The protocol was immunoSEQ multiplex PCR, while the TCRdb copy is restricted to in-frame clones and leaves out a portion. The sample has more than 110,000 clones; around 7% are singletons. Sample: central memory CD4+ T cells from blood. The source of these receptors is a woman aged 30 to 39 in good health. Both conserved end residues are part of each CDR3. The D gene is left open where the match is weak. Part of the rows lack a size; the others show once, few, many or a class for expanded clones.

d_call	clone_size	j_call	v_call	cdr3_aa	cdr3_nt
-	many	TRBJ1-2	TRBV14	CASSQATGRNYGYTF	TGTGCCAGCAGCCAAGCTACGGGGAGGAACTATGGCTACACCTTC
TRBD1	-	TRBJ1-4	TRBV15	CATSSFSGTGSEKLFF	TGTGCCACCAGCAGTTTTTCCGGGACAGGTTCTGAAAAACTGTTTTTT
-	few	TRBJ1-2	TRBV9	CASSPQAAYGYTF	TGTGCCAGCAGCCCCCAAGCGGCATATGGCTACACCTTC
TRBD2	few	TRBJ2-3	TRBV4-3	CASSQVSSGSADTQYF	TGCGCCAGCAGCCAAGTTTCTAGCGGGAGTGCAGATACGCAGTATTTT
-	-	TRBJ2-7	TRBV28	CASSSSLSYEQYF	TGTGCCAGCAGTTCTAGCCTATCCTACGAGCAGTACTTC
-	-	TRBJ1-1	TRBV20-1	CSARDYSEAFF	TGCAGTGCTAGAGATTACAGTGAAGCTTTCTTT
TRBD1	few	TRBJ2-7	TRBV18	CASSPIGQGATYEQYF	TGTGCCAGCTCACCGATAGGACAGGGGGCCACCTACGAGCAGTACTTC
-	-	TRBJ2-7	TRBV7-7	CASSLVGGDEQYF	TGTGCTAGCAGCTTAGTAGGGGGGGACGAGCAGTACTTC
-	few	TRBJ1-1	TRBV15	CATSRDSYTEAFF	TGTGCCACCAGCAGAGATTCGTACACTGAAGCTTTCTTT
TRBD2	many	TRBJ2-1	TRBV7-2	CASSLGPSGRAQFF	TGTGCCAGCAGCTTAGGTCCTAGCGGGAGGGCCCAGTTCTTC
TRBD1	-	TRBJ2-7	TRBV7-9	CASSFLQGAYEQYF	TGTGCCAGCAGCTTCCTACAGGGGGCGTACGAGCAGTACTTC
-	-	TRBJ1-4	TRBV7-8	CASSAQRGPATNEKLFF	TGTGCCAGCAGCGCCCAACGAGGGCCGGCAACTAATGAAAAACTGTTTTTT
-	-	TRBJ1-4	TRBV7-3	CASSLFTGTTDEKLFF	TGTGCCAGCAGCCTCTTTACAGGGACGACTGATGAAAAACTGTTTTTT
TRBD2	-	TRBJ2-3	TRBV29-1	CSVEASGRGGTQYF	TGCAGCGTTGAGGCTAGCGGGAGAGGAGGCACGCAGTATTTT
TRBD2	many	TRBJ2-1	TRBV29-1	CSVEASGRNEQFF	TGCAGCGTTGAGGCTAGCGGGAGGAATGAGCAGTTCTTC
TRBD2	-	TRBJ2-1	TRBV29-1	CSVPGTSGKYNEQFF	TGCAGCGTTCCGGGGACTAGCGGGAAATACAATGAGCAGTTCTTC
-	few	TRBJ2-1	TRBV28	CASRTTAAGSYNEQFF	TGTGCCAGCAGGACGACAGCAGCTGGCTCCTACAATGAGCAGTTCTTC
TRBD2	-	TRBJ2-1	TRBV7-3	CASSPSGNAYNEQFF	TGTGCCAGCAGTCCTAGCGGGAATGCCTACAATGAGCAGTTCTTC
-	few	TRBJ1-2	TRBV28	CASSWRDYGYTF	TGTGCCAGCAGTTGGAGAGACTATGGCTACACCTTC
TRBD2	few	TRBJ2-1	TRBV29-1	CSVVNPVGGLADNEQFF	TGCAGCGTCGTCAACCCCGTTGGAGGGCTAGCGGACAATGAGCAGTTCTTC
TRBD1	many	TRBJ2-2	TRBV18	CASSRGTGTGELFF	TGTGCCAGCTCACGCGGGACAGGCACCGGGGAGCTGTTTTTT
-	-	TRBJ1-2	TRBV4-1	CASSQGQPYGYTF	TGCGCCAGCAGCCAAGGACAGCCTTATGGCTACACCTTC